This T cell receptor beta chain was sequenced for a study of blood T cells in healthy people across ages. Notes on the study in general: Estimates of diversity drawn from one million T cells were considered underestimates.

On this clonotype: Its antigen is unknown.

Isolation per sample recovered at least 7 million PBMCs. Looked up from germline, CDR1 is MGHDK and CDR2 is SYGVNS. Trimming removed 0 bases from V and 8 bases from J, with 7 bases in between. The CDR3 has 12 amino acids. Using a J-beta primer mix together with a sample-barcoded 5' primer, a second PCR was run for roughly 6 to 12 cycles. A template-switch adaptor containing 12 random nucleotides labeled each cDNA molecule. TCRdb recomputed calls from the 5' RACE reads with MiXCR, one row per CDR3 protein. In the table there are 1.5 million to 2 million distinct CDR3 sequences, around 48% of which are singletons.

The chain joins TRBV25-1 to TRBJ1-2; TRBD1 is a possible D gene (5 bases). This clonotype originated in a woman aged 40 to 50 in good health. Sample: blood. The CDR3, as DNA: TGTGCCAGCAGTGAATATAGGGACGGCTACACCTTC. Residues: CASSEYRDGYTF.